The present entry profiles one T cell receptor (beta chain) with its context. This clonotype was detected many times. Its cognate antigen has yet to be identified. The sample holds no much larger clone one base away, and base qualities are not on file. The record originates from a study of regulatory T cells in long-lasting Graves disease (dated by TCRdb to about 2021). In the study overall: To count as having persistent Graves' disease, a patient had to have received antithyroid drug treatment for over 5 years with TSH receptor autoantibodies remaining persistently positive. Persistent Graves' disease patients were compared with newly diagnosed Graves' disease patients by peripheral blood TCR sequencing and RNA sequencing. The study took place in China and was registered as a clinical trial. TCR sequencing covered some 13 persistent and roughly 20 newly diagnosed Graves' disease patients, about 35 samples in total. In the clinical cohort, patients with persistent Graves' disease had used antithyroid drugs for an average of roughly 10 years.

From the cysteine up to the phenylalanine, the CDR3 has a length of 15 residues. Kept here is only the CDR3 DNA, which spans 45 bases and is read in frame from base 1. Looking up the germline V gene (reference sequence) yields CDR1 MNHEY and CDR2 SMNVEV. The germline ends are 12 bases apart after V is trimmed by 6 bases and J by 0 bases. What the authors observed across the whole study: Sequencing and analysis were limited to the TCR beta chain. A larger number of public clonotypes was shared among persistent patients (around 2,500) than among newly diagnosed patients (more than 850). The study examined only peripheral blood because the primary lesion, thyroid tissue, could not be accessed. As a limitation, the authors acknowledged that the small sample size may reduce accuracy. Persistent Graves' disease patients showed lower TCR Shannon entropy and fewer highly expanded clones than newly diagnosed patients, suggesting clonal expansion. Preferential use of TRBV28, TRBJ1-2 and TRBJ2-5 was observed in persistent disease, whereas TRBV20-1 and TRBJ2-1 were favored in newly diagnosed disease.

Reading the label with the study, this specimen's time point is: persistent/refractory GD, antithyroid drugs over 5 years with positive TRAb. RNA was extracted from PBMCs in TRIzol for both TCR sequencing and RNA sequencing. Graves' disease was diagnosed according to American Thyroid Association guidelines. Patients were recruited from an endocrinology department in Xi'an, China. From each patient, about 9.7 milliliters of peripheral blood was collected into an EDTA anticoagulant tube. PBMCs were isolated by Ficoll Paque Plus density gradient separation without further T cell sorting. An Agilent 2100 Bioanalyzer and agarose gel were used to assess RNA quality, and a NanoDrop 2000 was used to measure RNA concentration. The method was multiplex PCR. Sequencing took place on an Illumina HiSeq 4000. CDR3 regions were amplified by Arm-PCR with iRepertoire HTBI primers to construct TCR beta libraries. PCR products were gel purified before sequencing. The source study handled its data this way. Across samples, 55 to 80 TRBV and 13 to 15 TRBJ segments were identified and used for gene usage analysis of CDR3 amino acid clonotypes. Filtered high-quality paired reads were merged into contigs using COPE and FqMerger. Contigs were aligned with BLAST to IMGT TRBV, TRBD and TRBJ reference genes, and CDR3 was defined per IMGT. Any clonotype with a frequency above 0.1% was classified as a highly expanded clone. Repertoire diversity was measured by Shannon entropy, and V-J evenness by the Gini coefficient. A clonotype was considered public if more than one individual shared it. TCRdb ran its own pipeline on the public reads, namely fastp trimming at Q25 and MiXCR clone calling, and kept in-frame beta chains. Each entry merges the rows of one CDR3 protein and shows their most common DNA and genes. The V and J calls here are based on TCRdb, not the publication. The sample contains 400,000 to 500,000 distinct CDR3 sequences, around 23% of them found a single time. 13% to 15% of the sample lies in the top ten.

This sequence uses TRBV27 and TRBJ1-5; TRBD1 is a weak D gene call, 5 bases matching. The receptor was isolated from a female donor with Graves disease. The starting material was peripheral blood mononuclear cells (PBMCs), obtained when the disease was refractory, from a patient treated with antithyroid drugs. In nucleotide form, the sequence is TGTGCCAGCAGCCTTACAGGTTATAGCAATCAGCCCCAGCATTTT. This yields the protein CASSLTGYSNQPQHF.